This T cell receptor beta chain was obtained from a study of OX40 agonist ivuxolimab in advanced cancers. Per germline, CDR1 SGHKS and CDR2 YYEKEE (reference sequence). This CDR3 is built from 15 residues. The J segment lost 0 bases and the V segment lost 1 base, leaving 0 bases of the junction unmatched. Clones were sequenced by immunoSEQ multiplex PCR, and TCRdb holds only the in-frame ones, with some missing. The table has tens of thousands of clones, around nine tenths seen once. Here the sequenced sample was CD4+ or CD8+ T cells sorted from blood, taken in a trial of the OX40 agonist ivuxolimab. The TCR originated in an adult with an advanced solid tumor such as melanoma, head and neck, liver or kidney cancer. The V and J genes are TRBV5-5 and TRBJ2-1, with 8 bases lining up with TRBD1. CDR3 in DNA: TGTGCCAGCAGCTTGACAGGGGGCTCCTACAATGAGCAGTTCTTC. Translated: CASSLTGGSYNEQFF. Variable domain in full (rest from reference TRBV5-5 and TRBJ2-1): DAGVTQSPTHLIKTRGQQVTLRCSPISGHKSVSWYQQVLGQGPQFIFQYYEKEERGRGNFPDRFSARQFPNYSSELNVNALLLGDSALYLCASSLTGGSYNEQFFGPGTRLTVL.